The T cell receptor beta chain described here comes from a study of CD8+ T cells in alopecia areata. CDR3 length equals 13 residues. V lost 3 bases and J lost 4, with 12 bases in between. The germline CDR1 and CDR2 sequences are GTSNPN and SVGIG (reference sequence). Sequencing relied on a cDNA template that was reverse transcribed from extracted RNA. Here immunoSEQ multiplex PCR was the method, and the copy in TCRdb shows in-frame clones only, minus some. The data contain roughly 150,000 clones, around 50% of them singletons. The sequence was obtained from a human donor with alopecia areata. This rearrangement joins TRBV30 to TRBJ1-1; D gene unclear. The starting material was CD8+ T cells sorted from blood, obtained at week 0. DNA for the CDR3: TGTGCCTGGAGATCCCGGATGGGCACTGAAGCTTTCTTT. As protein: CAWRSRMGTEAFF.